This TCR beta chain was found in a study of cytotoxic CD8 clonotypes in ibrutinib-treated CLL. CDR1 is ENHRY, CDR2 SYGVKD, per germline. V trimming: 5 bases; J trimming: 2 bases; junction bases outside the gene matches: 3. CDR3 size: 16 residues. The repertoire was sequenced with immunoSEQ multiplex PCR; TCRdb's copy has only in-frame clones and lacks some. Altogether roughly 330,000 clones are present, 67% being singletons, with the ten largest covering about 5.9%. The sequenced sample was PBMCs, obtained after 36 months of ibrutinib treatment. This sequence was found in a human donor with chronic lymphocytic leukemia. The chain links TRBV10-3 to TRBJ2-2; 12 bases are shared with TRBD1. The CDR3 protein is CAISTGTGGNTGELFF. The CDR3 coding sequence is TGTGCCATCAGTACCGGGACAGGGGGCAACACCGGGGAGCTGTTTTTT.